The 30 T cell receptor beta chains reported below all come from one sample, sequenced in a study of blood T cell repertoires in COVID-19. Method: immunoSEQ multiplex PCR; TCRdb's copy keeps in-frame clones and lacks some. The table shows approximately 120,000 clones, with 84% occurring only once. The specimen sequenced was peripheral blood. The receptors here all came from a woman aged 45 to 65 with acute or convalescent COVID-19.

The chain is built from TRBV5-6 and TRBJ2-3; D gene uncertain. Trimming left V 4 bases short and J 3 bases short, with 12 bases between. The germline V gene has CDR1 SGHDT and CDR2 YYEEEE. The CDR3 sequence is 14 residues long. CDR3 protein: CASSPRVDTDTQYF. DNA for the CDR3: TGTGCCAGCAGCCCACGGGTGGATACAGATACGCAGTATTTT.

The chain recombines TRBV5-4 with TRBJ1-2, with D maybe TRBD1 (6 bases). V shed 2 bases and J shed 1 base, with 15 bases lying between them. The CDR3 contains 16 residues. Germline values: CDR1 SGHNT, CDR2 YYREEE (reference sequence). CDR3 coding DNA: TGTGCCAGCAGCTTTGGAGACAGGTCCGTTAACTATGGCTACACCTTC. It encodes CASSFGDRSVNYGYTF.

V is TRBV28 and J is TRBJ1-6; no firm D call. The CDR3 loop spans 10 amino acids. Trimming cost V 6 bases and J 14 bases, with 8 bases left between them. Germline V gives CDR1 MDHEN, CDR2 SYDVKM. This CDR3 reads CASSSGTLHF. The DNA of the CDR3 is TGTGCCAGCAGCTCCGGGACCCTCCACTTT.

This clone was detected only a few times. J is TRBJ1-1 and V is TRBV5-5; D not resolved. This CDR3 has 14 residues. Looked up from germline, CDR1 is SGHKS and CDR2 is YYEKEE (reference sequence). V was cut by 3 bases and J by 0 bases, with 9 bases left in between. The chain's CDR3 is CASSSGLMNTEAFF. CDR3 DNA sequence: TGTGCCAGCAGCTCCGGACTTATGAACACTGAAGCTTTCTTT.

In DNA form, the CDR3 reads TGTGCCAGCAGTTTCGGGTACTCTGAAGCTTTCTTT. Its protein product is CASSFGYSEAFF. This chain joins TRBV28 and TRBJ1-1; no reliable D call. Deletions cut 3 bases from V and 6 bases from J, with 8 bases between. The CDR3 contains 12 residues. CDR1 is MDHEN and CDR2 is SYDVKM in the germline V gene.

This clone was counted between two and nine times. This chain links TRBV7-6 with TRBJ1-6; 9 nucleotides align to TRBD1. V shed 2 bases, J shed 7 bases, and the junction held 9 bases outside the gene matches. Germline CDR1 and CDR2: SGHVS and FNYEAQ. The length of the CDR3 is 17 residues. The CDR3: CASSLWGGDRANSPLHF. In nucleotides, the CDR3 is TGTGCCAGCAGCTTATGGGGGGGGGACAGGGCAAATTCACCCCTCCACTTT.

The CDR3 here is CASRSGPRADRTF. The CDR3 coding sequence is TGCGCCAGCAGATCCGGGCCCAGGGCCGACAGGACCTTC. The chain recombines TRBV5-1 with TRBJ1-2, with D possibly being TRBD1 (6 bases). The germline V and J ends were trimmed by 5 bases and 14 bases, with 22 bases remaining between them. CDR3 size: 13 residues. Germline CDR1 SGHRS, CDR2 YFSETQ. Together with reference TRBV5-1 and TRBJ1-2, the CDR3 gives the full variable domain: KAGVTQTPRYLIKTRGQQVTLSCSPISGHRSVSWYQQTPGQGLQFLFEYFSETQRNKGNFPGRFSGRQFSNSRSEMNVSTLELGDSALYLCASRSGPRADRTFGSGTRLTVV.

The chain links TRBV20-1 to TRBJ1-2; D unclear. Germline V gene lookup returns CDR1 DFQATT and CDR2 SNEGSKA (reference sequence). The CDR3 totals 11 residues. Trimming took off 0 bases at V and 9 bases at J, with 8 bases between the two ends. The CDR3 sequence is CSARDWPSYTF. The CDR3 coding sequence is TGCAGTGCTAGAGATTGGCCGAGCTACACCTTC.

V usage is TRBV2 and J usage is TRBJ1-5; no firm D call. The CDR3 has 15 residues. Germline assignment: CDR1 SNHLY and CDR2 FYNNEI. The V end lost 3 bases, the J end lost 1 base, and 10 bases lay between the germline ends. CDR3 in amino acids: CASSDRGSSNQPQHF. In DNA, the CDR3 is TGTGCCAGCAGTGACAGAGGGTCGAGCAATCAGCCCCAGCATTTT.

The J gene is TRBJ2-2, the V gene TRBV13, with 8 bases that match TRBD1. The CDR3 has 17 residues. Germline V gives CDR1 PRHDT, CDR2 FYEKMQ (reference sequence). Trimming removed 4 bases from V and 1 base from J; junction bases left unmatched: 8. The CDR3 bases are TGTGCCAGCAGCTCCCGCTCAGGACAGGGGAACACCGGGGAGCTGTTTTTT. As protein: CASSSRSGQGNTGELFF.

The CDR3 DNA sequence: TGTGCCAGCAGTGAACCGAGCCGGGGGGGGCGCAATCAGCCCCAGCATTTT. Translating gives CASSEPSRGGRNQPQHF. The chain uses TRBV6-1 and TRBJ1-5; a possible D gene is TRBD1 (6 bases). Germline CDR1 reads MNHNS; CDR2 reads SASEGT. The CDR3 is 17 amino acids. Trimming left V 2 bases short and J 2 bases short, with 16 bases between.

This clone was picked up a small number of times. This chain's CDR3 is CASSETSTREAFF. The CDR3 nucleotides read TGTGCCAGCAGTGAGACATCGACCCGTGAAGCTTTCTTT. The chain carries TRBV6-1 and TRBJ1-1; unclear D gene. Trimming took off 3 bases at V and 7 bases at J, with 12 bases between the two ends. CDR3 size: 13 residues. CDR1 and CDR2 (germline): MNHNS, SASEGT.

The chain joins TRBV6-5 to TRBJ1-1; 8 bases map to TRBD1. Losses at the gene ends were 6 bases for V and 3 bases for J; bases not matched to a gene: 9. The CDR3 has 15 residues. Per the germline V gene, CDR1 is MNHEY and CDR2 is SVGAGI. This CDR3 is CASRKIDRGYTEAFF. The CDR3 nucleotides are TGTGCCAGCAGAAAAATTGACAGGGGATACACTGAAGCTTTCTTT.

The chain joins TRBV4-2 to TRBJ2-7, with 8 bases fitting TRBD2. Germline V CDR1 and CDR2: LGHNA, YNFKEQ. The length of the CDR3 is 16 residues. The trim removed 3 bases at V and 2 bases at J, leaving 9 bases unmatched. This CDR3 reads CASSQSSGVGTYEQYF. In DNA form, the CDR3 reads TGTGCCAGCAGCCAGAGTAGCGGGGTTGGGACCTACGAGCAGTACTTC.

The chain uses TRBV28 and TRBJ2-7; perhaps TRBD2 as D (5 bases). V was cut by 5 bases and J by 2 bases, with 13 bases left in between. Germline V gene data show CDR1 as MDHEN and CDR2 as SYDVKM. This CDR3 region has 14 residues. DNA for the CDR3: TGTGCCAGCAGTCTACGGGGATTAACCTACGAGCAGTACTTC. Its translation: CASSLRGLTYEQYF.

The chain has TRBV7-2 and TRBJ2-3, with 8 bases that match TRBD2. The CDR3 sequence is 14 residues long. Germline CDR1 SGHTA, CDR2 FQGNSA. J was trimmed by 2 bases and V by 11 bases; bases with no gene match: 9. The DNA of the CDR3 is TGTGCCGCGGGGGAGCGGGGGCTCACAGATACGCAGTATTTT. It is translated as CAAGERGLTDTQYF.

This chain joins TRBV15 and TRBJ2-5; no definite D call. CDR1 is LNHNV, CDR2 YYDKDF, per germline (reference sequence). The V gene lost 0 bases and the J gene lost 5 bases, with 4 bases spanning the gap. This CDR3 contains 12 residues. The CDR3 region is CATSRDRETQYF. Written as DNA, the CDR3 is TGTGCCACCAGCAGAGATCGTGAGACCCAGTACTTC.

The chain uses TRBV18 and TRBJ2-1; 10 bases agree with TRBD2. CDR1 and CDR2 (germline): KGHSH, LQKENI. The J segment lost 3 bases and the V segment lost 2 bases, leaving 7 bases of the junction unmatched. The CDR3 runs 17 residues. DNA for the CDR3: TGTGCCAGCTCACCAATAGCGGGGGGCCTAAACTACAATGAGCAGTTCTTC. This gives the protein CASSPIAGGLNYNEQFF.

The sample holds a few counts of this clone. The J gene is TRBJ1-3, the V gene TRBV24-1; no definite D call. Germline V gene sequence: CDR1 KGHDR, CDR2 SFDVKD. The length of the CDR3 is 15 residues. With 7 bases removed from V and 4 bases from J, the gap between germline ends came to 16 bases. Here the CDR3 reads CATRQPQRVGNTIYF. The CDR3 region has the DNA TGTGCCACCAGACAGCCACAGAGAGTGGGAAACACCATATATTTT.

J is TRBJ1-5 and V is TRBV27; D gene uncertain. Germline lookup yields CDR1 MNHEY and CDR2 SMNVEV (reference sequence). The CDR3 extends over 14 amino acids. V was cut by 6 bases and J by 0 bases, with 9 bases left in between. In DNA, the CDR3 is TGTGCCAGCAGCCTCGGGAATAGCAATCAGCCCCAGCATTTT. Encoded protein: CASSLGNSNQPQHF.

The chain has TRBV2 and TRBJ1-2; D call uncertain. Germline V gene sequence: CDR1 SNHLY, CDR2 FYNNEI. V gave up 8 bases and J gave up 7 bases, with 17 bases separating them. The CDR3 is 13 amino acids. For the CDR3, the DNA is TGTGCCAGCCGACTCCAAGGCTTCTCTGGCTACACCTTC. It encodes CASRLQGFSGYTF.

This sequence joins TRBV24-1 and TRBJ2-1; 10 bases line up with TRBD1. Germline CDR1 reads KGHDR; CDR2 reads SFDVKD. With V trimmed by 4 bases and J by 1 base, 3 bases remained unmatched. The CDR3 spans 16 residues. CDR3 DNA sequence: TGTGCCACCAGTGAATCGGACAGGGGGTCCTACAATGAGCAGTTCTTC. As protein: CATSESDRGSYNEQFF.

The rearrangement links TRBV19 to TRBJ2-2, with 7 bases lining up with TRBD1. CDR3 length: 14 residues. Looked up from germline, CDR1 is LNHDA and CDR2 is SQIVND (reference sequence). J lost 4 bases, V lost 3 bases, and 2 bases had no gene match. The CDR3 loop reads CASSIDRATGELFF. For the CDR3, the DNA is TGTGCCAGTAGTATTGACAGGGCCACCGGGGAGCTGTTTTTT. The whole variable domain, remainder taken from reference TRBV19 and TRBJ2-2, is DGGITQSPKYLFRKEGQNVTLSCEQNLNHDAMYWYRQDPGQGLRLIYYSQIVNDFQKGDIAEGYSVSREKKESFPLTVTSAQKNPTAFYLCASSIDRATGELFFGEGSRLTVL.

The chain recombines TRBV20-1 with TRBJ2-7; no definite D call. Between the trimmed V and J ends, which lost 5 bases and 5 bases, there was a span of 10 bases. Germline-derived CDR1 and CDR2 are DFQATT and SNEGSKA (reference sequence). There are 11 residues in the CDR3. The CDR3 here is CSAPSKHEQYF. Here the CDR3 DNA reads TGCAGTGCTCCCTCTAAGCACGAGCAGTACTTC.

This clone was observed a handful of times. The V and J genes are TRBV7-8 and TRBJ1-1; D call uncertain. Trimming stripped 0 bases from V and 11 bases from J, with 19 bases between. CDR1 and CDR2 (germline): SGHVS, FQNEAQ. This CDR3 is built from 15 residues. This CDR3 reads CASSLATWVTEMAFF. The CDR3, as DNA: TGTGCCAGCAGCTTAGCCACCTGGGTCACAGAAATGGCTTTCTTT. Filled out from reference TRBV7-8 and TRBJ1-1, the complete variable domain reads GAGVSQSPRYKVAKRGQDVALRCDPISGHVSLFWYQQALGQGPEFLTYFQNEAQLDKSGLPSDRFFAERPEGSVSTLKIQRTQQEDSAVYLCASSLATWVTEMAFFGQGTRLTVV.

The rearrangement joins TRBV28 to TRBJ1-1; D is perhaps TRBD1 (5 bases). CDR1 and CDR2 (germline): MDHEN, SYDVKM. The CDR3 contains 17 residues. V lost 7 bases, J lost 4 bases, and 25 bases lay in between. CDR3 region: CASKNKNGGRGGTEAFF. The CDR3 DNA reads as TGTGCCAGCAAAAATAAGAACGGGGGGAGAGGCGGCACTGAAGCTTTCTTT.

The chain recombines TRBV6-5 with TRBJ2-2; unclear D gene. The CDR3 is 13 amino acids. CDR1 is MNHEY, CDR2 SVGAGI, per germline. V was trimmed by 1 base and J by 6 bases, leaving 6 bases between them. The DNA for the CDR3 is TGTGCCAGCAGTTACTACGGGTCCGGGGAGCTGTTTTTT. Protein product: CASSYYGSGELFF.

This sequence joins TRBV18 and TRBJ1-2; the D gene is possibly TRBD1 (5 bases). V was shortened by 0 bases and J by 3 bases, with 5 bases between the two germline ends. Germline CDR1 is KGHSH and CDR2 is LQKENI. The CDR3 extends over 13 amino acids. The CDR3 protein is CASSPPGDYGYTF. The CDR3 coding sequence is TGTGCCAGCTCACCACCAGGGGACTATGGCTACACCTTC.

The chain carries TRBV18 and TRBJ2-1; tentatively, D is TRBD1 (6 bases). There are 16 residues in the CDR3. Trimming took 3 bases from V and 6 from J, leaving 18 bases between them. Germline V gene lookup returns CDR1 KGHSH and CDR2 LQKENI. In DNA form, the CDR3 reads TGTGCCAGCTCACCGAACGGACAGTCCTCGGGCAATGAGCAGTTCTTC. This gives the protein CASSPNGQSSGNEQFF.

This chain connects TRBV5-1 to TRBJ1-1; a weak D match, TRBD1 (5 bases). Between the trimmed V and J ends, which lost 3 bases and 0 bases, there was a span of 12 bases. This CDR3 has 15 amino acids. Germline CDR1 and CDR2: SGHRS and YFSETQ. CDR3: CASSSTTDLNTEAFF. In nucleotides, the CDR3 is TGCGCCAGCAGCTCAACGACAGATTTGAACACTGAAGCTTTCTTT.